Sequencing of this T cell receptor (beta chain) was carried out in a study of neurological immune-mediated disorders. TCRdb used MiXCR to reprocess the 5' RACE reads, holding one entry per CDR3 protein. The sample lists about 29,000 distinct CDR3 sequences; less than 15% were seen once. This clonotype was counted at least ten times. Its antigen is as yet unknown. Trimming pared 6 bases from V and 3 bases from J, leaving 23 bases between. The CDR3 loop spans 17 amino acids. Study-wide results and limits: Sharing of CDR3 amino acid sequences among expanded clones across subjects was absent, suggesting private repertoires in all groups.

The source of this sequence is a man in his sixties in good health. This chain links TRBV12-3 or TRBV12-4 with TRBJ2-5, with a possible D match to TRBD1 (8 bases). The sequencing sample was made of PBMCs. The CDR3 coding sequence is TGTGCCAGCAGCTGGAGGGGGGGGACAGGAGAGAAAGAGACCCAGTACTTC. Translation gives CASSWRGGTGEKETQYF.